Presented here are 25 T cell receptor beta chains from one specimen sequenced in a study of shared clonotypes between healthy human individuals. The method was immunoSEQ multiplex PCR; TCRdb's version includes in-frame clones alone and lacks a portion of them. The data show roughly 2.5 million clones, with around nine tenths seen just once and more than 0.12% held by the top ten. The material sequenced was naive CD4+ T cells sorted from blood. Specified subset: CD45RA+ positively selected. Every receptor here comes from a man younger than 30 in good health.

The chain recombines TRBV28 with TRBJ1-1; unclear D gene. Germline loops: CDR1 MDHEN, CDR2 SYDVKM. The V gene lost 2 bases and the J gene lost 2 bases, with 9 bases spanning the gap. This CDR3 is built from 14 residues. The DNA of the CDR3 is TGTGCCAGCAGTTTAGGGTGGGTAAACACTGAAGCTTTCTTT. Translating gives CASSLGWVNTEAFF.

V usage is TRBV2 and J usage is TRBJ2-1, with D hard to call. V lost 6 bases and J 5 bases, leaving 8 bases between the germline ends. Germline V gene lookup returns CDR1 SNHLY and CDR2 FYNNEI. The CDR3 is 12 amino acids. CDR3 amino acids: CASRGLNNEQFF. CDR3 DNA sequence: TGTGCCAGCAGAGGCTTAAACAATGAGCAGTTCTTC.

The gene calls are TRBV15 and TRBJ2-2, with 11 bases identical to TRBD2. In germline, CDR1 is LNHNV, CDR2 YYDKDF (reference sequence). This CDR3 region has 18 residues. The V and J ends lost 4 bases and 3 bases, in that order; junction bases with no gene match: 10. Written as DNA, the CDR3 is TGTGCCACCAGCACCTCAGATCCGGGACTAGCGGACACCGGGGAGCTGTTTTTT. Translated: CATSTSDPGLADTGELFF. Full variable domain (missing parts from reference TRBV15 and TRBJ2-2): DAMVIQNPRYQVTQFGKPVTLSCSQTLNHNVMYWYQQKSSQAPKLLFHYYDKDFNNEADTPDNFQSRRPNTSFCFLDIRSPGLGDTAMYLCATSTSDPGLADTGELFFGEGSRLTVL.

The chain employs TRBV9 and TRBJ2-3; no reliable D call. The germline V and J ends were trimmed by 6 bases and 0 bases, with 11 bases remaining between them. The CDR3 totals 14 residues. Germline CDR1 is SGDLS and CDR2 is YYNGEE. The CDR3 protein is CASTPEISTDTQYF. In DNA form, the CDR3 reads TGTGCCAGCACCCCGGAAATTAGCACAGATACGCAGTATTTT.

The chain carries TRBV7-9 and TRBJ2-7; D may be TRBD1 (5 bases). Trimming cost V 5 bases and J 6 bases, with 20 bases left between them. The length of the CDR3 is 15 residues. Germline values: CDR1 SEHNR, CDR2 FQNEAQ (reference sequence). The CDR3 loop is CASSPSWGSGREQYF. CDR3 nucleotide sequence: TGTGCCAGCAGCCCCTCATGGGGCTCTGGTCGCGAGCAGTACTTC.

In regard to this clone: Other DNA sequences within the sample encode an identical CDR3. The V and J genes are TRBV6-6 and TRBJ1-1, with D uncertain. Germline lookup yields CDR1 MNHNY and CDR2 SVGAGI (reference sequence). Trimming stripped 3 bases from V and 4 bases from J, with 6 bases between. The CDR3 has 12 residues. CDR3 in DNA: TGTGCCAGCAGTTATGGGAGCACTGAAGCTTTCTTT. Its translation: CASSYGSTEAFF.

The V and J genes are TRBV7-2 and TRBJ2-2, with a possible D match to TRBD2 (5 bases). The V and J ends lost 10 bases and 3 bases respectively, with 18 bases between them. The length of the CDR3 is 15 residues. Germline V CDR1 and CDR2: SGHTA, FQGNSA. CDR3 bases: TGTGCCATCGCGGCGGGCCGGACCTACACCGGGGAGCTGTTTTTT. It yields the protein CAIAAGRTYTGELFF.

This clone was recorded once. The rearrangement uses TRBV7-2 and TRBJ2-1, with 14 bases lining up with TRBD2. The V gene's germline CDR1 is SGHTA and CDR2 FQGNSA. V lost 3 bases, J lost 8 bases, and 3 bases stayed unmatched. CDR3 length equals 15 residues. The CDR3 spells CASSFGLAGGYEQFF. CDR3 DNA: TGTGCCAGCAGCTTCGGACTAGCGGGAGGATATGAGCAGTTCTTC.

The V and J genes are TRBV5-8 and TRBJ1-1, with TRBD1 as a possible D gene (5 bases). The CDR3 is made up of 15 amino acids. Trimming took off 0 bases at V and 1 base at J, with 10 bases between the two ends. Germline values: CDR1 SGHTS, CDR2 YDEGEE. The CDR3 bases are TGTGCCAGCAGCTTGGGGCAGGGATGGAACACTGAAGCTTTCTTT. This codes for CASSLGQGWNTEAFF.

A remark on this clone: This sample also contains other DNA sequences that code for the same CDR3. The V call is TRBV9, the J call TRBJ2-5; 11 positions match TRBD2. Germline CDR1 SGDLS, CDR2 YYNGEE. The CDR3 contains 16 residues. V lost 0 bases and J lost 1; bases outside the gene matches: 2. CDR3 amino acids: CASSVGLAGIQETQYF. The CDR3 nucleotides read TGTGCCAGCAGCGTAGGACTAGCGGGGATCCAAGAGACCCAGTACTTC.

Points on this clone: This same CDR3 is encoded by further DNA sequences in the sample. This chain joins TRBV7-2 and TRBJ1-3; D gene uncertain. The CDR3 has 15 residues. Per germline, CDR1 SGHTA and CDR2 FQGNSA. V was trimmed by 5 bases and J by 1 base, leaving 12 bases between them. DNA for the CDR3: TGTGCCAGCAGCCTTAGCGGAGGATCTGGAAACACCATATATTTT. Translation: CASSLSGGSGNTIYF.

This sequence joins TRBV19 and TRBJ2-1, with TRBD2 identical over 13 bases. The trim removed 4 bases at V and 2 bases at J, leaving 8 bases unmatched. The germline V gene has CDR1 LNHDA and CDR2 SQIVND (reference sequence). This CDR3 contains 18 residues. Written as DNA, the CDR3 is TGTGCCAGTAGTACAAACCTCGGGACTAGCGGGACCTACAATGAGCAGTTCTTC. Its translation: CASSTNLGTSGTYNEQFF.

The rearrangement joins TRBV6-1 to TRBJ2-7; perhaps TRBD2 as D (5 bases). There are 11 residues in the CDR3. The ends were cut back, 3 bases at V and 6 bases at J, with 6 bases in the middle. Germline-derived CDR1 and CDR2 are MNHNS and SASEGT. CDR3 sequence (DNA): TGTGCCAGCAGTGACCGGGGCGAGCAGTACTTC. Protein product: CASSDRGEQYF.

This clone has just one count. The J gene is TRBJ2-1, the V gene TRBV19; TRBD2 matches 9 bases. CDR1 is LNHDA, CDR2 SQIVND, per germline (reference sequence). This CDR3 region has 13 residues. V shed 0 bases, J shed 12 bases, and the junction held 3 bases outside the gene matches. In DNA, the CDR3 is TGTGCCAGTAGTATAGACTTAGCGGGGGTGCAGTTCTTC. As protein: CASSIDLAGVQFF.

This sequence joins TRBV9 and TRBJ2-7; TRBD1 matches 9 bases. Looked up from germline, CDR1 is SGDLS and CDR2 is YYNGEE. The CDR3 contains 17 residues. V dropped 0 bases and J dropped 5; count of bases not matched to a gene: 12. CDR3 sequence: CASSVGGVRQGVHEQYF. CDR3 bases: TGTGCCAGCAGCGTAGGGGGTGTGAGACAGGGGGTCCACGAGCAGTACTTC.

The CDR3 DNA is TGTGCCAGCAGTCGACCGGGGCTCGGTACCTACGAGCAGTACTTC. Its translation: CASSRPGLGTYEQYF. The chain employs TRBV28 and TRBJ2-7, with D perhaps matching TRBD1 or TRBD2 (5 bases each). There are 15 residues in the CDR3. Germline assignment: CDR1 MDHEN and CDR2 SYDVKM. Trimming left V 5 bases short and J 2 bases short, with 16 bases between.

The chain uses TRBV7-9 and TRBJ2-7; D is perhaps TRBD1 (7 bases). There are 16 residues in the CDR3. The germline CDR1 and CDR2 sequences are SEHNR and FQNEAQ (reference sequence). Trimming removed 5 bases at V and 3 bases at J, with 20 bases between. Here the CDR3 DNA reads TGTGCCAGCAGCCATAGGGGACAGAGCGGGCGCTACGAGCAGTACTTC. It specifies CASSHRGQSGRYEQYF.

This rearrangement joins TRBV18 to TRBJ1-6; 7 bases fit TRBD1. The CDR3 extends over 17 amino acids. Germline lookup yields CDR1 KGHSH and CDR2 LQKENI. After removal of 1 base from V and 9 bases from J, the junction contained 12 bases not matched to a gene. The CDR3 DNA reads TGTGCCAGCTCACCACGAGGGGGCGAGGGGGCAGGTTCACCCCTCCACTTT. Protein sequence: CASSPRGGEGAGSPLHF.

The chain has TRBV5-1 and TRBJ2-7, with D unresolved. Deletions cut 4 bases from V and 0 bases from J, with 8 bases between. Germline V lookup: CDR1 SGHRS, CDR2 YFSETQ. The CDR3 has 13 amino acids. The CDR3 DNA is TGCGCCAGCAGCCCATCAAACTCCTACGAGCAGTACTTC. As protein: CASSPSNSYEQYF.

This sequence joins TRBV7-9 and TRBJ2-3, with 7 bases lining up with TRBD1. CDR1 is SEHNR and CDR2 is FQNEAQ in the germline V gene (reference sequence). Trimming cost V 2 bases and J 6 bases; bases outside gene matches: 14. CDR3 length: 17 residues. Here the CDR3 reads CASSLTPVRQGGDTQYF. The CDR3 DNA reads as TGTGCCAGCAGCTTAACCCCCGTCAGACAGGGCGGGGATACGCAGTATTTT.

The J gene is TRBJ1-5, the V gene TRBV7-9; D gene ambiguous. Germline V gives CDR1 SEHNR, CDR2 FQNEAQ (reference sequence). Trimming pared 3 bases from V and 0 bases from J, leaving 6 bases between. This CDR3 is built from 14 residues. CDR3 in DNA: TGTGCCAGCAGCTTCTACGGTAGCAATCAGCCCCAGCATTTT. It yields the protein CASSFYGSNQPQHF. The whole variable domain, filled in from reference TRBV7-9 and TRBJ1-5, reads DTGVSQNPRHKITKRGQNVTFRCDPISEHNRLYWYRQTLGQGPEFLTYFQNEAQLEKSRLLSDRFSAERPKGSFSTLEIQRTEQGDSAMYLCASSFYGSNQPQHFGDGTRLSIL.

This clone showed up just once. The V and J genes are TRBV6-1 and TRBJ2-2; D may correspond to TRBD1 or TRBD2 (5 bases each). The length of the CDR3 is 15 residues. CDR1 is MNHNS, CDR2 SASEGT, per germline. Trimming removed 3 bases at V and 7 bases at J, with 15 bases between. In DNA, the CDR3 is TGTGCCAGCAGTGAGATAGGGGAGAAGGGCGGGGAGCTGTTTTTT. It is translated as CASSEIGEKGGELFF.

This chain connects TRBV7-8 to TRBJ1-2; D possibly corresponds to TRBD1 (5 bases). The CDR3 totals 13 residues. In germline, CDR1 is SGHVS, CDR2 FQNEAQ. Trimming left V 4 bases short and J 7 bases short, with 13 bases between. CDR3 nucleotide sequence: TGTGCCAGCAGCTCTGACAGAGGTGGTGGCTACACCTTC. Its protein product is CASSSDRGGGYTF.

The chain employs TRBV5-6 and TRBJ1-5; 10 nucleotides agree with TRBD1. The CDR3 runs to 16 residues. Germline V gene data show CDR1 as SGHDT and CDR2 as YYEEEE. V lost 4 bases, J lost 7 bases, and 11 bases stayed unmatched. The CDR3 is CASSQRDRGTGQPQHF. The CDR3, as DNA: TGTGCCAGCAGCCAAAGGGACAGGGGAACGGGGCAGCCCCAGCATTTT.

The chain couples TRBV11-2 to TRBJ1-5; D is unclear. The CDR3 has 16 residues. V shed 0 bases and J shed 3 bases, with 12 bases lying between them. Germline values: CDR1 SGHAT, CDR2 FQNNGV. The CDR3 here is CASSLDTPTNNQPQHF. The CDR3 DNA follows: TGTGCCAGCAGCTTAGATACCCCCACGAACAATCAGCCCCAGCATTTT.